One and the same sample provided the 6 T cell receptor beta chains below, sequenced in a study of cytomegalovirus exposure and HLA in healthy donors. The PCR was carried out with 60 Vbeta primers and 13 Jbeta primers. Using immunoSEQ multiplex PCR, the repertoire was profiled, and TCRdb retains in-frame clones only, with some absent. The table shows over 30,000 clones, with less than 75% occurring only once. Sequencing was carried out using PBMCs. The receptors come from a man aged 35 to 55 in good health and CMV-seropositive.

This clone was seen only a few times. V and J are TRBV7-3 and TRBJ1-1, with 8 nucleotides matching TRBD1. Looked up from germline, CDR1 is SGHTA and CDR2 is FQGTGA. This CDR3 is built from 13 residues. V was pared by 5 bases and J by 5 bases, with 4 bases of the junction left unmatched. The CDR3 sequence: CASSRTGRTEAFF. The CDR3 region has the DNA TGTGCCAGCAGCCGGACAGGGAGGACTGAAGCTTTCTTT.

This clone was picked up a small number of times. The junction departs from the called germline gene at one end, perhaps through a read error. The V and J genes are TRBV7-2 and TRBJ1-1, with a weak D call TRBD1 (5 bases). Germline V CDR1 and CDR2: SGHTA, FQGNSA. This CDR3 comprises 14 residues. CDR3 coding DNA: TGTGCCAGCAGCCTGATCAGGGTGAAGACTGAAGCTTTCTTT. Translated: CASSLIRVKTEAFF.

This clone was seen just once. The CDR3 coding sequence is TGTGCCAGCAGTCACCTAGGGGGGGTAGGGAATGAGCAGTTCTTC. It yields the protein CASSHLGGVGNEQFF. V gene TRBV14 combines with J gene TRBJ2-1; a possible D gene is TRBD2 (7 bases). The CDR3 extends over 15 amino acids. The germline gives CDR1 SGHDN, CDR2 FVKESK. The V and J ends lost 6 bases and 7 bases respectively, with 19 bases between them.

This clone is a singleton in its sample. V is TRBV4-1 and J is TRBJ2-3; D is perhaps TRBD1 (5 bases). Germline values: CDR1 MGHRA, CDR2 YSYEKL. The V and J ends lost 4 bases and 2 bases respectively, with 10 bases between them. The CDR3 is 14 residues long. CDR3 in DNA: TGCGCCAGCAGCCCGCGACAGCCCACAGATACGCAGTATTTT. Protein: CASSPRQPTDTQYF.

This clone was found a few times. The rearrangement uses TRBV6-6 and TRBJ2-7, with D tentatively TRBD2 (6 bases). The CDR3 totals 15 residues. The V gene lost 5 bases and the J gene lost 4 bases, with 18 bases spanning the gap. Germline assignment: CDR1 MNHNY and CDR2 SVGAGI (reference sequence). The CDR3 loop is CASSAGGRNPYEQYF. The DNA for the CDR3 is TGTGCCAGCAGTGCCGGGGGTCGGAACCCTTACGAGCAGTACTTC.

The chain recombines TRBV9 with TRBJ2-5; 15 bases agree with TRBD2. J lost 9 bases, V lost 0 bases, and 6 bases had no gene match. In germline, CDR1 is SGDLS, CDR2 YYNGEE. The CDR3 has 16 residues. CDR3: CASSVGTSGGAMPQYF. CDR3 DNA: TGTGCCAGCAGCGTAGGGACTAGCGGGGGGGCTATGCCCCAGTACTTC.